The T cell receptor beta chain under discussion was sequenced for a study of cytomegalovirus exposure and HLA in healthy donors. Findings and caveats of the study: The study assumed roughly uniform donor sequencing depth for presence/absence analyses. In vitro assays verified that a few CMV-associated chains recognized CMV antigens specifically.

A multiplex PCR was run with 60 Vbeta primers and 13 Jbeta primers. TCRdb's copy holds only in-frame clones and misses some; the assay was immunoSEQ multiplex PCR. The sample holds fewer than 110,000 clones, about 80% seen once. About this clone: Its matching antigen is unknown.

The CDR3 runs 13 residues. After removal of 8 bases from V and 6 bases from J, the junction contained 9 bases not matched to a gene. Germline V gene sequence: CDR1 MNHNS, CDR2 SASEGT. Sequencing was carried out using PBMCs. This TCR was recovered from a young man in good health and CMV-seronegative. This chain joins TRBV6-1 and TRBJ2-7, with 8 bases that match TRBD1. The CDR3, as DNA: TGTGCCAGCGTTGTGCAGGGGGCTAGCGAGCAGTACTTC. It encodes CASVVQGASEQYF.